These T cell receptor beta chains were read from a single sample in a study of blood T cell repertoires in COVID-19. The protocol was immunoSEQ multiplex PCR, while the TCRdb copy is restricted to in-frame clones and leaves out a portion. The sample comprises about 43,000 clones, roughly 87% of which are singletons, and around 10% rests with the top ten. Source material: peripheral blood. These receptors came from a woman of 80 years or more with active COVID-19. Each CDR3 is given with its conserved first and last residue. D genes are given only for firm matches. Only part of the rows carry a size: once, few, many, or a class if the clone is expanded.

>-|TRBV30|TRBJ2-1|-
TGTGCCTGGAGTGTAGGTTTCCGTGGGGGGGCTAAGGGTGAGCAGTTCTTC
CAWSVGFRGGAKGEQFF
>TRBD1|TRBV5-4|TRBJ1-5|-
TGTGCCAGCAGCTCCGACAGGGAACAGCCCCAGCATTTT
CASSSDREQPQHF
>TRBD1|TRBV11-2|TRBJ2-7|-
TGTGCCAGCAGCCTTGGGACAGGGGGATACGAGCAGTACTTC
CASSLGTGGYEQYF
>TRBD1|TRBV5-4|TRBJ2-1|-
TGTGCCAGCAGCGCCTACAGGGGGCACGGCAATGAGCAGTTCTTC
CASSAYRGHGNEQFF
>TRBD1|TRBV20-1|TRBJ2-7|-
TGCAGTGCTAGTGTGACAGGGGGGGGTGAGCAGTACTTC
CSASVTGGGEQYF
>-|TRBV19|TRBJ1-6|once
TGTGCCAGTAGTACTGGACAGATTGTTGGCTCCTATAATTCACCCCTCCACTTT
CASSTGQIVGSYNSPLHF
>TRBD1|TRBV7-2|TRBJ1-2|-
TGTGCCAGCAGCTTAGGCGCTCCGGGACAGGGAGGCTATGGCTACACCTTC
CASSLGAPGQGGYGYTF
>-|TRBV3-1/TRBV3-2|TRBJ2-1|medium-sized
TGTGCCAGCAGCCAAGTTCTTGGATGGGGGGACTCCTCACAGACGGAGCAGTTCTTC
CASSQVLGWGDSSQTEQFF
>-|TRBV9|TRBJ2-2|-
TGTGCCAGCAGCGCCCCAGGGAACACCGGGGAGCTGTTTTTT
CASSAPGNTGELFF
>TRBD2|TRBV27|TRBJ2-1|-
TGTGCCAGCTCCCAGTCGGGGGGGCGATCCCACAATGAGCAGTTCTTC
CASSQSGGRSHNEQFF
>-|TRBV9|TRBJ2-2|-
TGTGCCAGCAGCGTTTCGGGGAAGAACACCGGGGAGCTGTTTTTT
CASSVSGKNTGELFF
>TRBD1|TRBV3-1/TRBV3-2|TRBJ1-1|-
TGTGCCAGCAGCCGTGGGACAGGGGGGAACACTGAAGCTTTCTTT
CASSRGTGGNTEAFF
>-|TRBV11-2|TRBJ2-5|-
TGTGCCAGCAGCCCCCCCCACTGGGAGACCCAGTACTTC
CASSPPHWETQYF
>-|TRBV7-8|TRBJ2-4|-
TGTGCCAGCAGCTTAGCGTTGCGGGCTAGCGCCGAATTGTCCAAAAACATTCAGTACTTC
CASSLALRASAELSKNIQYF